These 9 T cell receptor beta chains share one sample of origin, sequenced in a study of blood T cell repertoires in COVID-19. Some clones are missing from TCRdb's copy, which holds only in-frame ones; the method was immunoSEQ multiplex PCR. This table holds 200,000 to 250,000 clones, 65% to 85% found once. Sequencing input: PBMCs or T cells enriched from blood (not recorded which). All receptors derive from a middle-aged woman with acute COVID-19.

The V gene is TRBV18, the J gene TRBJ2-1, with TRBD2 matching 13 bases. The CDR3 loop spans 15 amino acids. Germline CDR1 and CDR2: KGHSH and LQKENI. Losses at the gene ends were 3 bases for V and 10 bases for J; bases not matched to a gene: 6. The CDR3 DNA sequence: TGTGCCAGCTCACCGACGGGACTAGCGGGAAAGGAGCAGTTCTTC. It specifies CASSPTGLAGKEQFF.

This sequence joins TRBV7-2 and TRBJ2-3, with TRBD1 matching 7 bases. CDR1 is SGHTA, CDR2 FQGNSA, per germline. With V trimmed by 1 base and J by 3 bases, 7 bases remained unmatched. This CDR3 has 16 amino acids. In DNA form, the CDR3 reads TGTGCCAGCAGCTTAGTTTTCGACAGGGCAACAGATACGCAGTATTTT. As protein: CASSLVFDRATDTQYF.

This chain uses TRBV19 with TRBJ1-1; 8 nucleotides match TRBD1. CDR3 length: 14 residues. Per the germline V gene, CDR1 is LNHDA and CDR2 is SQIVND (reference sequence). V trimming: 9 bases; J trimming: 1 base; junction bases outside the gene matches: 7. DNA of the CDR3: TGTGCCAGCAACAGGGGGGAAAGGAACACTGAAGCTTTCTTT. Amino acid sequence: CASNRGERNTEAFF.

The chain joins TRBV19 to TRBJ2-2, with 14 bases lining up with TRBD2. Germline V CDR1 and CDR2: LNHDA, SQIVND (reference sequence). This CDR3 has 17 amino acids. V dropped 6 bases and J dropped 7; count of bases not matched to a gene: 10. The CDR3 DNA follows: TGTGCCAGTAGACCGGGACTAGCGGGAGTTCGAATCGGGGAGCTGTTTTTT. Amino acids: CASRPGLAGVRIGELFF.

The genes are TRBV19 and TRBJ2-7, with D maybe TRBD2 (6 bases). The CDR3 consists of 16 residues. The V gene lost 4 bases and the J gene lost 0 bases, with 16 bases spanning the gap. Germline V lookup: CDR1 LNHDA, CDR2 SQIVND (reference sequence). CDR3 DNA: TGTGCCAGTAGTAGAGGTGTAGGAGGGGCCTCCTACGAGCAGTACTTC. It is translated as CASSRGVGGASYEQYF.

This clone was detected ten times or more. The rearrangement uses TRBV6-6 and TRBJ2-2, with TRBD1 matching over 9 bases. Germline lookup yields CDR1 MNHNY and CDR2 SVGAGI (reference sequence). The CDR3 runs to 16 residues. The V segment lost 4 bases and the J segment 5 bases; nucleotides outside the gene matches: 8. CDR3 in DNA: TGTGCCAGCAGTTTCCCCGGGACAGGGTATACCGGGGAGCTGTTTTTT. It encodes CASSFPGTGYTGELFF.

Concerning this clone itself: Other DNA sequences from this sample encode an identical CDR3 as well. V gene TRBV11-3 combines with J gene TRBJ2-1; 8 bases align to TRBD2. The CDR3 has 15 residues. The germline V gene encodes CDR1 SGHNT and CDR2 YENEEA. V trimming: 5 bases; J trimming: 0 bases; junction bases outside the gene matches: 3. This chain's CDR3 is CASSRAGGSYNEQFF. CDR3 nucleotides: TGTGCCAGCAGCCGGGCGGGAGGCTCCTACAATGAGCAGTTCTTC.

The J gene is TRBJ1-1, the V gene TRBV27; no definite D call. Germline V gene lookup returns CDR1 MNHEY and CDR2 SMNVEV (reference sequence). The CDR3 has 14 amino acids. V was cut by 3 bases and J by 4 bases, with 12 bases left in between. The CDR3 DNA sequence: TGTGCCAGCAGTTTTTCCCGGGTTGGCACTGAAGCTTTCTTT. This sequence encodes CASSFSRVGTEAFF.

The J gene is TRBJ2-7, the V gene TRBV5-1, with 12 bases lining up with TRBD2. The CDR3 totals 16 residues. CDR1 and CDR2 from the germline V gene are SGHRS and YFSETQ. Trimming removed 3 bases from V and 3 bases from J; junction bases left unmatched: 7. The CDR3 bases are TGCGCCAGCAGCTCCCCGACTAGCGGGAGAATCTACGAGCAGTACTTC. Protein sequence: CASSSPTSGRIYEQYF.